This T cell receptor (beta chain) was retrieved from a study of blood T cell repertoires in COVID-19. Study context: The cDNA or gDNA used as material had been derived from T cells, B-cell-depleted T cells, or PBMCs.

Data came from immunoSEQ multiplex PCR; TCRdb stores just in-frame clones and leaves some out. The sample has roughly 60,000 clones, 72% seen once. This CDR3 spans 14 amino acids. Germline V CDR1 and CDR2: SGHRS, YFSETQ. V gave up 4 bases and J gave up 1 base, with 11 bases separating them. V usage is TRBV5-1 and J usage is TRBJ1-1; D uncertain. The source is a woman between 70 and 85 years old with COVID-19, enrolled during active disease. The material sequenced was peripheral blood. The DNA for the CDR3 is TGCGCCAGCAGCCGGACTACAGCGAACACTGAAGCTTTCTTT. Amino acids: CASSRTTANTEAFF.